This T cell receptor (beta chain) appears in the sequencing data of a study of blood T cell repertoires in COVID-19. Across the study: PBMCs, B-cell-depleted T cells, or T cells were the source of the cDNA or gDNA that made up the material.

In the source study's methods: Estimation of nucleated cell counts relied on the amplification of reference gene primers. TCRdb's copy holds only in-frame clones and misses some; the assay was immunoSEQ multiplex PCR. That table is the source of V, J and clone size, and D and trimming were worked out from the DNA. The sample lists over 200,000 clones, under 90% seen once, with approximately 6% in the top ten. This CDR3 region has 16 residues. Unmatched junction bases numbered 5, after V lost 0 bases and J lost 6 bases. CDR1 and CDR2 from the germline V gene are SGHRS and YFSETQ. The receptor was derived from an older man with acute or convalescent COVID-19. The V gene is TRBV5-1, the J gene TRBJ2-2, with TRBD1 matching over 10 bases. Material for sequencing was peripheral blood. The CDR3 nucleotides are TGCGCCAGCAGCTTGGCGACAGGGGGCTCGTCCGGGGAGCTGTTTTTT. Translation: CASSLATGGSSGELFF.